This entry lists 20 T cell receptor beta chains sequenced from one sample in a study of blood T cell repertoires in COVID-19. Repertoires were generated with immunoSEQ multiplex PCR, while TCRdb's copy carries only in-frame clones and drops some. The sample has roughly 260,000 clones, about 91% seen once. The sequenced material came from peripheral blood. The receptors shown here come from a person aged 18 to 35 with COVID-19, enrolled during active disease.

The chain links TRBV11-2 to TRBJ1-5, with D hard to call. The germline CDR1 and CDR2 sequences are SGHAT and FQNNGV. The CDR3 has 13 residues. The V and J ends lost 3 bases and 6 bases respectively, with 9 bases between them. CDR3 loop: CASSFEHGQPQHF. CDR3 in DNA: TGTGCCAGCAGCTTCGAGCACGGTCAGCCCCAGCATTTT.

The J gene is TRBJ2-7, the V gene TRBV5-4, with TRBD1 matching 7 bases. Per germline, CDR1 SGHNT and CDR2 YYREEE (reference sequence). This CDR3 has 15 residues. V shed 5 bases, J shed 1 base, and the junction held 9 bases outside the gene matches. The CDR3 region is CASRNGTAFSYEQYF. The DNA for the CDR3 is TGTGCCAGCAGGAACGGGACAGCTTTTTCCTACGAGCAGTACTTC.

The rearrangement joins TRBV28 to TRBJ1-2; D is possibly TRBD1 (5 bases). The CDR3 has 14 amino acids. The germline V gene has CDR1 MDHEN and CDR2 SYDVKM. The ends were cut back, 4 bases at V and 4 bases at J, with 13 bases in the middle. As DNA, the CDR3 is TGTGCCAGCAGTTCCCCCGTGGGGCTCTATGGCTACACCTTC. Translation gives CASSSPVGLYGYTF.

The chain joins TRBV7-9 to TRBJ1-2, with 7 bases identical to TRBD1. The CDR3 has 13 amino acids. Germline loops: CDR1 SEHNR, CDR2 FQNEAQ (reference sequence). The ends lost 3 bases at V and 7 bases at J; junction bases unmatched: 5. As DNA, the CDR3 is TGTGCCAGCAGCTTCGACAGGGTCTCTGGCTACACCTTC. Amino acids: CASSFDRVSGYTF.

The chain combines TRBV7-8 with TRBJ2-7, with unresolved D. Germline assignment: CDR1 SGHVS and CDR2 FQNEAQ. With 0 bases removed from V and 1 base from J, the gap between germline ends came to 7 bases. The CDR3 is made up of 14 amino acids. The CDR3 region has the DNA TGTGCCAGCAGCTTAGCGCGGATTTCCTACGAGCAGTACTTC. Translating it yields CASSLARISYEQYF. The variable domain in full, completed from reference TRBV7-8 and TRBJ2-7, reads GAGVSQSPRYKVAKRGQDVALRCDPISGHVSLFWYQQALGQGPEFLTYFQNEAQLDKSGLPSDRFFAERPEGSVSTLKIQRTQQEDSAVYLCASSLARISYEQYFGPGTRLTVT.

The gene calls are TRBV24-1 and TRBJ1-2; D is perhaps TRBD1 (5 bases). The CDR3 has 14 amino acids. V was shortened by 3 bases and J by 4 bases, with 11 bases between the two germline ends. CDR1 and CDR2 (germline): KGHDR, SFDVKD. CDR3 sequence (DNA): TGTGCCACCAGTGATCGACAGATATCCTATGGCTACACCTTC. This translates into CATSDRQISYGYTF.

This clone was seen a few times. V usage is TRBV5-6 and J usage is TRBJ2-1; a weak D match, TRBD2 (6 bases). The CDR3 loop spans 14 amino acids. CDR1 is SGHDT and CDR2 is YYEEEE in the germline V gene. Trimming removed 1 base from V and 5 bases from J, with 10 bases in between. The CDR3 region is CASSLLGGDNEQFF. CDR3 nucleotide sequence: TGTGCCAGCAGCTTGCTCGGGGGTGACAATGAGCAGTTCTTC.

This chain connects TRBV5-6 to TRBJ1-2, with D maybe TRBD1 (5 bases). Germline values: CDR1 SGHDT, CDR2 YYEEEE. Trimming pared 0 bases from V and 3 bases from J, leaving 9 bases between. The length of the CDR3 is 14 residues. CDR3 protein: CASSLVRDDYGYTF. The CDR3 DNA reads TGTGCCAGCAGCTTGGTCAGGGATGACTATGGCTACACCTTC.

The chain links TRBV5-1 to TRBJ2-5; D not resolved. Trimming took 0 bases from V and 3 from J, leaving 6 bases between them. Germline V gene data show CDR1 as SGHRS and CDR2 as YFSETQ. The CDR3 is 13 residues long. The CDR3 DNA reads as TGCGCCAGCAGCTTGGTAGTGGAAGAGACCCAGTACTTC. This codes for CASSLVVEETQYF.

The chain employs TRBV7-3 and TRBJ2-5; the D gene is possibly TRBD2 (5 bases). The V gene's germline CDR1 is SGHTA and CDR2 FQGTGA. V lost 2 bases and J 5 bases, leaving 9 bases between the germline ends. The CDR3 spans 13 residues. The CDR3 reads CASSLGSGETQYF. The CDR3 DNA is TGTGCCAGCAGCTTAGGGTCGGGGGAGACCCAGTACTTC.

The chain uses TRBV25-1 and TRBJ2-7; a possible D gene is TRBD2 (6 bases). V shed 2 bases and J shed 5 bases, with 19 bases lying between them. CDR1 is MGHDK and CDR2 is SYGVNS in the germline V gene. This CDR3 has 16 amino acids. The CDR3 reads CASSEELTGVQDEQYF. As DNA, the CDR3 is TGTGCCAGCAGTGAAGAGCTTACGGGGGTTCAGGACGAGCAGTACTTC.

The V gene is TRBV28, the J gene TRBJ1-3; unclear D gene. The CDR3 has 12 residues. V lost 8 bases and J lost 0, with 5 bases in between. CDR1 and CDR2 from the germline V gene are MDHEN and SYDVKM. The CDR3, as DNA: TGTGCCAGCCGAGTCTCTGGAAACACCATATATTTT. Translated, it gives CASRVSGNTIYF.

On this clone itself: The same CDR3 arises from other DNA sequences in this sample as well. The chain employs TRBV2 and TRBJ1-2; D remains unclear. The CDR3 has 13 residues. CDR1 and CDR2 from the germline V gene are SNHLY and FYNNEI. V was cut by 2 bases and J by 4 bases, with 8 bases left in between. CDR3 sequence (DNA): TGTGCCAGCAGTGAAAGAGGGAGCTATGGCTACACCTTC. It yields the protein CASSERGSYGYTF.

The chain's CDR3 is CATQILAGNVYNEQFF. In DNA form, the CDR3 reads TGTGCCACCCAGATACTAGCGGGTAACGTCTACAATGAGCAGTTCTTC. The chain carries TRBV19 and TRBJ2-1; 9 nucleotides match TRBD2. CDR3 length: 16 residues. Germline V gene sequence: CDR1 LNHDA, CDR2 SQIVND (reference sequence). The junction had 13 bases not matched to a gene; V was cut back by 10 bases and J by 3 bases.

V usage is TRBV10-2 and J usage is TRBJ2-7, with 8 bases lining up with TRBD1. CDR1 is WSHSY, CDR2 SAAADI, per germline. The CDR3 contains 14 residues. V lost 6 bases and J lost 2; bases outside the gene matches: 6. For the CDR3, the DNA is TGCGCCAGCAGAGATAGGACAGGGACCTACGAGCAGTACTTC. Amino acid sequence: CASRDRTGTYEQYF.

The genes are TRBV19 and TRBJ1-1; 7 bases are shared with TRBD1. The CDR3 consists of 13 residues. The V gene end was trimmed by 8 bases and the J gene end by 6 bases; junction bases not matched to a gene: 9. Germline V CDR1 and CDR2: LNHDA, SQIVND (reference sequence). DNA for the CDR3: TGTGCCAGTGCCTACTTAGACAGGGCTGAAGCTTTCTTT. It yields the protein CASAYLDRAEAFF.

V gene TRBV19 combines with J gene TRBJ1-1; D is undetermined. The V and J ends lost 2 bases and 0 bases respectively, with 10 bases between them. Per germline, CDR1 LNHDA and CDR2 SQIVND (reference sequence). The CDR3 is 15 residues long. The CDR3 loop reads CASSIQARLNTEAFF. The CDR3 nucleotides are TGTGCCAGTAGTATACAGGCCCGACTGAACACTGAAGCTTTCTTT.

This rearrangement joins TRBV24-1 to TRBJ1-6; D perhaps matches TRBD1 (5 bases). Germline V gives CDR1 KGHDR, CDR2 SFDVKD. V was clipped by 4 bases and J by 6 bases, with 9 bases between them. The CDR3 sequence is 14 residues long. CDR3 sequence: CATSDGGSNSPLHF. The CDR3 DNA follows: TGTGCCACCAGTGACGGGGGATCTAATTCACCCCTCCACTTT.

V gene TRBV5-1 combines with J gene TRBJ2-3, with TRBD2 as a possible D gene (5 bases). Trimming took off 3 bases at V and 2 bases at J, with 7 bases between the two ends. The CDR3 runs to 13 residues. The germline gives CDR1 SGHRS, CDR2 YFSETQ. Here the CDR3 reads CASSSGYTDTQYF. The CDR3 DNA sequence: TGCGCCAGCAGCTCGGGATACACAGATACGCAGTATTTT.

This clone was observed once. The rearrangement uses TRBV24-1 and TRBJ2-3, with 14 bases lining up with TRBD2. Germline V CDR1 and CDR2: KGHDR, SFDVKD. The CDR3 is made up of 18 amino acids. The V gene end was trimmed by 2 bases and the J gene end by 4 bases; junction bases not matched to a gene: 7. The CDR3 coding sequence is TGTGCCACCAGTGATTCAGGGACTAGCGGGAGTGTGGCAGATACGCAGTATTTT. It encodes CATSDSGTSGSVADTQYF.